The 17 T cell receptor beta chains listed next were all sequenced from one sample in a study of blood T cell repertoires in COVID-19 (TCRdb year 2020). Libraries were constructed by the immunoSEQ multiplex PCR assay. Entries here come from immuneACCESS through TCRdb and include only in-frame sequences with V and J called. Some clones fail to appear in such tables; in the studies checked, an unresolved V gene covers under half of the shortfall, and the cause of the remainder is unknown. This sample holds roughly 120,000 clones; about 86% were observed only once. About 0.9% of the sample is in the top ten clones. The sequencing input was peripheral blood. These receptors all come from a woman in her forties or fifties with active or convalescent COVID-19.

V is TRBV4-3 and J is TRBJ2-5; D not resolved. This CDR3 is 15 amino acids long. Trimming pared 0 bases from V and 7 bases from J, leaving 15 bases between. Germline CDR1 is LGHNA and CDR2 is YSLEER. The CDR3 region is CASSQDGTPSGTQYF. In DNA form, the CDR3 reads TGCGCCAGCAGCCAAGATGGCACGCCTTCGGGGACCCAGTACTTC.

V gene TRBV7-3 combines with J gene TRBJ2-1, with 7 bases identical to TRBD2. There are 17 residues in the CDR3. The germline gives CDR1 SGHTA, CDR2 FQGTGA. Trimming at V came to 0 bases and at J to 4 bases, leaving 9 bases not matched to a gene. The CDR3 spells CASSLTSGGRLYNEQFF. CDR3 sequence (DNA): TGTGCCAGCAGCTTAACATCAGGCGGGAGATTGTACAATGAGCAGTTCTTC.

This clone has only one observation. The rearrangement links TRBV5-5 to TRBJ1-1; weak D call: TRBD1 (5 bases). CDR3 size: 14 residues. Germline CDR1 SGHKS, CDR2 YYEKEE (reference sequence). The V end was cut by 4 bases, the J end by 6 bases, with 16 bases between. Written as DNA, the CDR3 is TGTGCCAGCAGCCCTTGGAGCGGGGGTTCTGAAGCTTTCTTT. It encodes CASSPWSGGSEAFF.

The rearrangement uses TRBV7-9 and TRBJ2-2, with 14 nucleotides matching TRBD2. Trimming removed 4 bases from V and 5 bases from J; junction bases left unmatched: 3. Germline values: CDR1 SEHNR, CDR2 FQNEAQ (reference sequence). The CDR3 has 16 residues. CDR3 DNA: TGTGCCAGCAGCTCCGGGACTAGCGGGAGTACCGGGGAGCTGTTTTTT. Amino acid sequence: CASSSGTSGSTGELFF. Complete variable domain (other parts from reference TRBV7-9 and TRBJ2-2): DTGVSQNPRHKITKRGQNVTFRCDPISEHNRLYWYRQTLGQGPEFLTYFQNEAQLEKSRLLSDRFSAERPKGSFSTLEIQRTEQGDSAMYLCASSSGTSGSTGELFFGEGSRLTVL.

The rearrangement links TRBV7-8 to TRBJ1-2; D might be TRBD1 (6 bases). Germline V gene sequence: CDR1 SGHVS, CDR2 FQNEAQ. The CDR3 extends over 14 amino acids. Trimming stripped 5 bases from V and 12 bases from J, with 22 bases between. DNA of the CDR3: TGTGCCAGCAGCCTACAGGGAACGCGCCCTCTAGACACCTTC. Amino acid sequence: CASSLQGTRPLDTF.

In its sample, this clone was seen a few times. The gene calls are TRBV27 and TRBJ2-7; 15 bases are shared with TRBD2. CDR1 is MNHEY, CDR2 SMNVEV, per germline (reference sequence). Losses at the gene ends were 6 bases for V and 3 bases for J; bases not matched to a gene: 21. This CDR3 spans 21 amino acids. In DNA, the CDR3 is TGTGCCAGCAGACGCTCCACCTTGGGACTAGCGGGAGGATTAGGAGACTACGAGCAGTACTTC. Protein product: CASRRSTLGLAGGLGDYEQYF.

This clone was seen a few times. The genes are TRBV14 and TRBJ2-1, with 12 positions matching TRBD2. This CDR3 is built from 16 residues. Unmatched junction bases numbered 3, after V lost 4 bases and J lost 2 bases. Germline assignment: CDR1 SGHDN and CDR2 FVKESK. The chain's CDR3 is CASSPLAGGTYNEQFF. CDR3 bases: TGTGCCAGCAGCCCACTAGCGGGAGGTACCTACAATGAGCAGTTCTTC.

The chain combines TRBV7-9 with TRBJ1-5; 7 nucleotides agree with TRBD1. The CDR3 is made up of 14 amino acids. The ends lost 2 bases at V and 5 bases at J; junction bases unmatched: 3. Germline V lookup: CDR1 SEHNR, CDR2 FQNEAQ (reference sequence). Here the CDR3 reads CASSLSTGDQPQHF. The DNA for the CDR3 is TGTGCCAGCAGCTTATCCACAGGGGATCAGCCCCAGCATTTT.

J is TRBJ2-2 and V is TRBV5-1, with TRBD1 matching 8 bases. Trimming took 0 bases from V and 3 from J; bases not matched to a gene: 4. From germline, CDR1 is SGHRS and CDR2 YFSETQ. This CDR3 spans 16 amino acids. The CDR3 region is CASSLGSRGHTGELFF. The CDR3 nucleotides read TGCGCCAGCAGCTTGGGGTCCAGGGGGCACACCGGGGAGCTGTTTTTT.

The CDR3, as DNA: TGCGCCAGCAGCGGACTAGCGGGGGGGACCTACGAGCAGTACTTC. This gives the protein CASSGLAGGTYEQYF. V gene TRBV5-1 combines with J gene TRBJ2-7, with 15 positions matching TRBD2. V shed 4 bases and J 2 bases; nucleotides not matched to a gene: 1. Germline V gene sequence: CDR1 SGHRS, CDR2 YFSETQ. This CDR3 is 15 amino acids long.

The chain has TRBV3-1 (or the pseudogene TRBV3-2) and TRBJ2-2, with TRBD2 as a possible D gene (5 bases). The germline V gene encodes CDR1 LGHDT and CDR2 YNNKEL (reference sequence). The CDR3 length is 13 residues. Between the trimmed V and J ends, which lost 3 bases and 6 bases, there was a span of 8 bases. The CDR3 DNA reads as TGTGCCAGCAGCCAGCGGGCGGCCGGGGAGCTGTTTTTT. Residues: CASSQRAAGELFF.

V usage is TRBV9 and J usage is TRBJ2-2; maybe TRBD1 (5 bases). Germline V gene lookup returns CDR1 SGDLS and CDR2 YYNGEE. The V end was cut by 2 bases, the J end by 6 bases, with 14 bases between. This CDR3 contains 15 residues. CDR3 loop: CASSVGQTYSGELFF. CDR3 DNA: TGTGCCAGCAGCGTGGGGCAGACCTATTCCGGGGAGCTGTTTTTT.

CDR3 sequence (DNA): TGTGCCAGCATTCAGGGGGCAGGAGGGACGCAGTACTTC. This gives the protein CASIQGAGGTQYF. The chain links TRBV12-3 or TRBV12-4 to TRBJ2-7; TRBD1 agrees at 8 bases. This CDR3 spans 13 amino acids. V dropped 7 bases and J dropped 9; count of bases not matched to a gene: 11.

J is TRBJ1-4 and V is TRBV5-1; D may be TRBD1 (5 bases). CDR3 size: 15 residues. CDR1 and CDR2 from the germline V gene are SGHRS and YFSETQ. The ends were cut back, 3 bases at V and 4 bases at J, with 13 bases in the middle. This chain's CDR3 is CASSSWRGDNEKLFF. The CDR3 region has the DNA TGCGCCAGCAGCTCGTGGCGGGGGGATAATGAAAAACTGTTTTTT. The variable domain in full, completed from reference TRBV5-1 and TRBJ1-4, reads KAGVTQTPRYLIKTRGQQVTLSCSPISGHRSVSWYQQTPGQGLQFLFEYFSETQRNKGNFPGRFSGRQFSNSRSEMNVSTLELGDSALYLCASSSWRGDNEKLFFGSGTQLSVL.

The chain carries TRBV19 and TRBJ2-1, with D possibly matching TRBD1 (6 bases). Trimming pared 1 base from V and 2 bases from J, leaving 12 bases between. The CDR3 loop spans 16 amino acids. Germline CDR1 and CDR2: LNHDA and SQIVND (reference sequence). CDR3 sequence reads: CASSIVRDKTYNEQFF. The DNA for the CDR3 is TGTGCCAGTAGTATAGTCCGGGACAAGACCTACAATGAGCAGTTCTTC.

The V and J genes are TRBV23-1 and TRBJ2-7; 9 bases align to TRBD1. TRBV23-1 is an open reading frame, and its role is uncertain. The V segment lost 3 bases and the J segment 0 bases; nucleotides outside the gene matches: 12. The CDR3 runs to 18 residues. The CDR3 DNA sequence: TGCGCCAGCAGTCATCATCCGGGACAGGGACCATACTCCTACGAGCAGTACTTC. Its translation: CASSHHPGQGPYSYEQYF.

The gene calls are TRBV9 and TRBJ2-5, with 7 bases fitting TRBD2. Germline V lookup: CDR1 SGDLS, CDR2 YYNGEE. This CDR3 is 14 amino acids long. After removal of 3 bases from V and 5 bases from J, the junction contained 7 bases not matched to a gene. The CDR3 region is CASSATHGGETQYF. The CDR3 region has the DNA TGTGCCAGCAGCGCGACCCACGGGGGGGAGACCCAGTACTTC.